The 20 T cell receptor beta chains below come from one sample, sequenced in a study of PD-1 blockade in mismatch repair-deficient tumors (TCRdb year 2017). Taken with the paper, the label for time point translates to: peripheral blood 12 weeks after first pembrolizumab dose. Preparation of the library involved the immunoSEQ multiplex PCR assay. TCRdb provides this immuneACCESS table in a form limited to in-frame rearrangements. Some clones are lacking; in checked studies, under half of them reflect an unresolved V gene, and why the rest are absent is not known. This sample lists roughly 80,000 clones; 81% were detected once. Together, the top ten hold roughly 2.7% of the sample. Material: peripheral blood, obtained 12 weeks after starting pembrolizumab. All receptors derive from an adult with mismatch repair-deficient cancer.

The chain joins TRBV5-1 to TRBJ2-3, with D maybe TRBD2 (5 bases). This CDR3 region has 14 residues. CDR1 and CDR2 from the germline V gene are SGHRS and YFSETQ. V shed 0 bases and J shed 3 bases, with 8 bases lying between them. CDR3 nucleotides: TGCGCCAGCAGCTTGGGGACTGGTACAGATACGCAGTATTTT. It codes for CASSLGTGTDTQYF.

As to this clone: Other DNA sequences in the sample encode the same CDR3. This sequence joins TRBV30 and TRBJ1-3; D remains unclear. The CDR3 length is 11 residues. Germline lookup yields CDR1 GTSNPN and CDR2 SVGIG (reference sequence). Between the trimmed V and J ends, which lost 2 bases and 3 bases, there was a span of 2 bases. The CDR3 sequence is CAWSSGNTIYF. For the CDR3, the DNA is TGTGCCTGGAGTAGTGGAAACACCATATATTTT.

The V and J genes are TRBV5-1 and TRBJ2-5, with a tentative D call TRBD1 (5 bases). In germline, CDR1 is SGHRS, CDR2 YFSETQ. Trimming took 0 bases from V and 4 from J, leaving 16 bases between them. CDR3 length: 16 residues. CDR3 residues: CASSLGVQGAIETQYF. The CDR3 DNA reads as TGCGCCAGCAGCTTGGGGGTACAAGGGGCCATAGAGACCCAGTACTTC.

This chain links TRBV4-1 with TRBJ1-2; D might be TRBD1 (6 bases). The germline V gene has CDR1 MGHRA and CDR2 YSYEKL. V gave up 0 bases and J gave up 2 bases, with 13 bases separating them. The CDR3 has 16 residues. CDR3 in amino acids: CASSQDQQGVNYGYTF. The CDR3, as DNA: TGCGCCAGCAGCCAAGATCAACAGGGAGTCAACTATGGCTACACCTTC.

The rearrangement links TRBV27 to TRBJ2-7, with D possibly being TRBD2 (6 bases). V lost 6 bases, J lost 5 bases, and 17 bases lay in between. The length of the CDR3 is 14 residues. In germline, CDR1 is MNHEY, CDR2 SMNVEV (reference sequence). DNA for the CDR3: TGTGCCAGCAGGAAAGCCGGGGCGGGGAACGAGCAGTACTTC. Translated, it gives CASRKAGAGNEQYF.

V is TRBV6-6 and J is TRBJ2-5; 15 bases map to TRBD2. The length of the CDR3 is 15 residues. The ends lost 8 bases at V and 5 bases at J; junction bases unmatched: 6. CDR1 is MNHNY, CDR2 SVGAGI, per germline (reference sequence). This CDR3 reads CASYGTSGRRETQYF. The CDR3 DNA reads TGTGCCAGCTATGGGACTAGCGGGAGGAGGGAGACCCAGTACTTC.

The rearrangement uses TRBV23-1 and TRBJ1-5; D remains ambiguous. TRBV23-1 is classed as an ORF, of uncertain function. Trimming pared 3 bases from V and 0 bases from J, leaving 15 bases between. The CDR3 length is 17 residues. Written as DNA, the CDR3 is TGCGCCAGCAGTCACCCGGACGGGGAAGATAGCAATCAGCCCCAGCATTTT. Encoded protein: CASSHPDGEDSNQPQHF.

The J gene is TRBJ1-1, the V gene TRBV5-1; the match to TRBD1 covers 9 bases. This CDR3 comprises 14 residues. CDR1 and CDR2 from the germline V gene are SGHRS and YFSETQ. The ends lost 1 base at V and 6 bases at J; junction bases unmatched: 4. The CDR3 DNA is TGCGCCAGCAGCTTGAGGGACAGGGACTCTGAAGCTTTCTTT. As protein: CASSLRDRDSEAFF.

CDR3 nucleotide sequence: TGTGCCAGCAGCTCCCACTCCGGGCTCCGGGACACCGGGGAGCTGTTTTTT. Translated, it gives CASSSHSGLRDTGELFF. This chain uses TRBV7-2 with TRBJ2-2; D unresolved. The length of the CDR3 is 17 residues. Germline values: CDR1 SGHTA, CDR2 FQGNSA. The V end was cut by 4 bases, the J end by 3 bases, with 18 bases between.

The chain is built from TRBV4-3 and TRBJ2-3; D may be TRBD2 (6 bases). V was cut by 4 bases and J by 0 bases, with 17 bases left in between. CDR3 length: 17 amino acids. Germline values: CDR1 LGHNA, CDR2 YSLEER. The CDR3 region is CASSPRSGEVSTDTQYF. The CDR3 bases are TGCGCCAGCAGCCCCAGATCGGGGGAGGTGAGCACAGATACGCAGTATTTT.

The chain is built from TRBV28 and TRBJ2-2; D unclear. The V end lost 2 bases, the J end lost 0 bases, and 16 bases lay between the germline ends. The germline V gene encodes CDR1 MDHEN and CDR2 SYDVKM. The length of the CDR3 is 18 residues. The CDR3 protein is CASSLLKFVYTNTGELFF. CDR3 DNA: TGTGCCAGCAGTTTACTGAAGTTTGTCTATACGAACACCGGGGAGCTGTTTTTT.

The J gene is TRBJ2-7, the V gene TRBV5-1, with D tentatively TRBD2 (5 bases). In germline, CDR1 is SGHRS, CDR2 YFSETQ. The CDR3 totals 14 residues. The V and J ends lost 3 bases and 0 bases respectively, with 10 bases between them. The CDR3 is CASSYSGDSYEQYF. The CDR3, as DNA: TGCGCCAGCAGCTACTCCGGGGACTCCTACGAGCAGTACTTC. The full variable domain, rest sourced from reference TRBV5-1 and TRBJ2-7, is KAGVTQTPRYLIKTRGQQVTLSCSPISGHRSVSWYQQTPGQGLQFLFEYFSETQRNKGNFPGRFSGRQFSNSRSEMNVSTLELGDSALYLCASSYSGDSYEQYFGPGTRLTVT.

The V call is TRBV5-1, the J call TRBJ1-1; 9 bases line up with TRBD1. This CDR3 is 14 amino acids long. Germline trimming cut 5 bases from V and 3 bases from J; bases unmatched to any gene: 5. Looked up from germline, CDR1 is SGHRS and CDR2 is YFSETQ. The CDR3 reads CASSPRTGDTEAFF. In DNA, the CDR3 is TGCGCCAGCAGTCCCCGGACAGGGGACACTGAAGCTTTCTTT.

The V gene is TRBV7-2, the J gene TRBJ2-3; 7 bases align to TRBD2. V shed 5 bases and J 6 bases; nucleotides not matched to a gene: 5. Germline V gene sequence: CDR1 SGHTA, CDR2 FQGNSA. The CDR3 runs 13 residues. The CDR3, as DNA: TGTGCCAGCAGCGAAGCCGGGAGGGATACGCAGTATTTT. Protein product: CASSEAGRDTQYF.

This rearrangement joins TRBV4-1 to TRBJ1-2; D gene unclear. V was shortened by 1 base and J by 2 bases, with 8 bases between the two germline ends. CDR1 and CDR2 (germline): MGHRA, YSYEKL. The CDR3 is made up of 14 amino acids. This CDR3 reads CASSQVMGNYGYTF. CDR3 in DNA: TGCGCCAGCAGCCAAGTGATGGGGAACTATGGCTACACCTTC.

In this sample, this clone turned up a few times. The chain recombines TRBV6-4 with TRBJ1-1, with D unresolved. V shed 1 base and J shed 9 bases, with 9 bases lying between them. The CDR3 is 12 amino acids. Per the germline V gene, CDR1 is MRHNA and CDR2 is SNTAGT. CDR3 amino acids: CASSDFLGQAFF. CDR3 in DNA: TGTGCCAGCAGTGACTTCCTAGGGCAAGCTTTCTTT.

This chain joins TRBV6-5 and TRBJ2-7; either TRBD1 or TRBD2 may supply D (5 bases each). Trimming cost V 8 bases and J 2 bases, with 16 bases left between them. In germline, CDR1 is MNHEY, CDR2 SVGAGI. The CDR3 has 14 amino acids. CDR3 protein: CASGSLGTTYEQYF. The CDR3 DNA follows: TGTGCCAGCGGGTCGTTGGGGACGACCTACGAGCAGTACTTC.

This clone has a single count. The rearrangement links TRBV2 to TRBJ2-1; TRBD2 matches at 13 bases. Per the germline V gene, CDR1 is SNHLY and CDR2 is FYNNEI. The CDR3 loop spans 15 amino acids. The V segment lost 6 bases and the J segment 9 bases; nucleotides outside the gene matches: 8. CDR3 sequence reads: CASSVLAGGPGEQFF. The CDR3 nucleotides are TGTGCCAGCAGCGTACTAGCGGGAGGGCCCGGTGAGCAGTTCTTC.

The V and J genes are TRBV28 and TRBJ2-5; possible D gene TRBD1, 5 bases. This CDR3 spans 13 amino acids. Germline CDR1 and CDR2: MDHEN and SYDVKM. V was clipped by 4 bases and J by 2 bases, with 8 bases between them. The CDR3 here is CASSWTRQETQYF. Here the CDR3 DNA reads TGTGCCAGCAGTTGGACAAGACAAGAGACCCAGTACTTC.

The chain employs TRBV7-3 and TRBJ1-2; 9 nucleotides line up with TRBD1. CDR3 size: 16 residues. The trim removed 6 bases at V and 5 bases at J, leaving 13 bases unmatched. Per germline, CDR1 SGHTA and CDR2 FQGTGA. This CDR3 reads CASSQSGTGKVYGYTF. The CDR3 nucleotides are TGTGCCAGCAGTCAAAGCGGGACAGGGAAGGTATATGGCTACACCTTC. The entire variable domain, with the rest obtained from reference TRBV7-3 and TRBJ1-2, is as follows: GAGVSQTPSNKVTEKGKYVELRCDPISGHTALYWYRQSLGQGPEFLIYFQGTGAADDSGLPNDRFFAVRPEGSVSTLKIQRTERGDSAVYLCASSQSGTGKVYGYTFGSGTRLTVV.